This paragraph covers one T cell receptor (beta chain) sequence. Its antigen is still unknown. These data originate in a study of cytomegalovirus exposure and HLA in healthy donors. Findings and caveats of the study: For most TCR sequences rarity was the rule, although some public TCRs occurred in many donors.

Germline assignment: CDR1 MNHNS and CDR2 SASEGT. Trimming removed 4 bases from V and 6 bases from J, with 20 bases in between. This CDR3 has 16 residues. Assay used: immunoSEQ multiplex PCR; TCRdb lists only in-frame clones, some missing. Here the sample spans under 250,000 clones, less than 85% being singletons. The receptor was isolated from a woman aged 18-29 years in good health and CMV-seronegative. The genes are TRBV6-1 and TRBJ2-3; D unclear. Sequencing used PBMCs. The CDR3 DNA follows: TGTGCCAGCAGTGCGACCTACGGAAGGGCTCGGGATACGCAGTATTTT. It encodes CASSATYGRARDTQYF.